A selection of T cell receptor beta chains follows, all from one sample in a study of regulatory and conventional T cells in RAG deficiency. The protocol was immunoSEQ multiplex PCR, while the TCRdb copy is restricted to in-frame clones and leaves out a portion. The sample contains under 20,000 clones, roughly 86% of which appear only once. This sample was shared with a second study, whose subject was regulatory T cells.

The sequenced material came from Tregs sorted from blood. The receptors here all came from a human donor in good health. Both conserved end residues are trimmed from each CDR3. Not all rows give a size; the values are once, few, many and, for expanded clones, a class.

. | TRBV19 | ASSMSIRSGYSNQPQH
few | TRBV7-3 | ASSATSGIGEQF
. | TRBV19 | ASSERVGFNYGYT
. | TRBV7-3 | ASSRAGAPDTQY
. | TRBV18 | ASSPTSTEAF
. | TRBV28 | ASSLFSGIGTYEQY
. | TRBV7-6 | ASSQGTETGELF
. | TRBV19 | ASSIGQGVYGELF
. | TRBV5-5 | ASSLAFGERVPIQPQH
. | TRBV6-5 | ASSTTGDSNQPQH
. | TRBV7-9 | ASSLGGLGSYGYT
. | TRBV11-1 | ASSFLTGAPSSELF
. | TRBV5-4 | ASSLPVADTQY
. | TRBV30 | AWSHGGSTYEQY
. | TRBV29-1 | SVESRTGVNGYT
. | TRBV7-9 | ASGTGANTGELF
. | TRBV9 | ASSVAGSVTGELF
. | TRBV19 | ASMWGGPYLTEAF
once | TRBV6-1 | ASSWKGEKLF
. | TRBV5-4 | ASSPTGSSTNEQF
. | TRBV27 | ASSHGPSQKETQY
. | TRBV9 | ASSVGSGQGNQPQH
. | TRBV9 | ASSVGPLDRGPAEAF
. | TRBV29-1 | SVYRDSRTEAF
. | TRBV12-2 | ASRLVSRGGRKNTEAF
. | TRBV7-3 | ASSLGHPANTGELF
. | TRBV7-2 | ASSHRVSPQY
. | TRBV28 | ASSLRGGGSTEAF
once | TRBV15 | ATSRDKQSIYNEQF
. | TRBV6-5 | ASSYSGRNTEAF
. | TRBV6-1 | ASSEFGATNYGYT
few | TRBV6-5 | ASSRQPYGYT
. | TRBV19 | ASSNPNQPQH
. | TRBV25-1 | ASSVGARNTIY
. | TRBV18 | ASSPSTSRSSYEQY
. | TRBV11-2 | ASSSYRGQAKNIQY
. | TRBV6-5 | ASSYAWNSGNTIY
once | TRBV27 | ASSLSILARDIEAF
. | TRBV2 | ASRGTSGGRNEQF
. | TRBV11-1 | ASSIQGGTEAF
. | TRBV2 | ASSEHYGYT
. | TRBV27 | ASSSLAGYYEQY
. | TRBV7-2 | ASSLSSPGLGLGTQY
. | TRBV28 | ASRSIRSLLYGYT
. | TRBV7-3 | ASSLYPGSNNSPLH
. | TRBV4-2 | ASSQDRDRGFSGNTIY
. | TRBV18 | ASSPANTGELF
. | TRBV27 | ASRQGTAGNTIY